A selection of T cell receptor beta chains follows, all from one sample in a study of neurological immune-mediated disorders. MiXCR, applied by TCRdb to the 5' RACE reads, yields one record per CDR3 protein. The data show 87,000 or so distinct CDR3 sequences, under 4.5% seen once. Source material: PBMCs. These receptors were taken from a woman aged 50 to 60 with multiple sclerosis. Both conserved end residues are part of each CDR3. A D gene is named only where the DNA matches it firmly. Not every row has a clone size; where given, it reads once, few, many or a size class.

V: TRBV20-1
size: many
D: .
length: 11
J: TRBJ2-7
CDR3: CSASWNYEQYF
DNA: TGCAGTGCCAGTTGGAACTACGAGCAGTACTTC

V: TRBV5-1
size: many
D: TRBD2
length: 15
J: TRBJ2-2
CDR3: CASSRSGEVTGELFF
DNA: TGCGCCAGCAGCCGTAGCGGGGAGGTCACCGGGGAGCTGTTTTTT

V: TRBV3-1
size: many
D: .
length: 15
J: TRBJ2-3
CDR3: CASSQEAGIPDTQYF
DNA: TGTGCCAGCAGCCAAGAAGCAGGGATTCCAGATACGCAGTATTTT

V: TRBV6-2/TRBV6-3
size: many
D: TRBD1
length: 14
J: TRBJ1-1
CDR3: CASSYGQGWTEAFF
DNA: TGTGCCAGCAGTTACGGACAGGGTTGGACTGAAGCTTTCTTT

V: TRBV7-8
size: many
D: .
length: 13
J: TRBJ2-7
CDR3: CASSPEVAYEQYF
DNA: TGTGCCAGCAGCCCGGAGGTAGCCTACGAGCAGTACTTC

V: TRBV5-1
size: many
D: TRBD1
length: 15
J: TRBJ1-4
CDR3: CASSIDRGGNEKLFF
DNA: TGCGCCAGCAGCATAGACAGGGGAGGGAATGAAAAACTGTTTTTT

V: TRBV9
size: many
D: .
length: 14
J: TRBJ2-7
CDR3: CASSAHPGDYEQYF
DNA: TGTGCCAGCAGCGCCCACCCGGGTGACTACGAGCAGTACTTC

V: TRBV28
size: many
D: .
length: 15
J: TRBJ2-6
CDR3: CASSSAEAGANVLTF
DNA: TGTGCCAGCAGTTCCGCCGAGGCTGGGGCCAACGTCCTGACTTTC

V: TRBV7-2
size: .
D: TRBD2
length: 18
J: TRBJ2-7
CDR3: CASSPWSLGRGGAGEQYF
DNA: TGTGCCAGCAGCCCCTGGAGTCTGGGTCGCGGGGGGGCTGGCGAGCAGTACTTC

V: TRBV7-2
size: many
D: .
length: 14
J: TRBJ2-1
CDR3: CASSPAGSVNEQFF
DNA: TGTGCCAGCAGCCCCGCGGGGTCGGTCAATGAGCAGTTCTTC

V: TRBV20-1
size: many
D: .
length: 13
J: TRBJ2-7
CDR3: CSAYSVQGGEQYF
DNA: TGCAGTGCCTATAGTGTTCAGGGGGGCGAGCAGTACTTC

V: TRBV7-9
size: many
D: .
length: 12
J: TRBJ2-7
CDR3: CASSSTGYEQYF
DNA: TGTGCCAGCAGCTCCACAGGGTACGAGCAGTACTTC

V: TRBV12-3/TRBV12-4
size: many
D: .
length: 13
J: TRBJ2-3
CDR3: CASTLRITDTQYF
DNA: TGTGCCAGCACCCTCCGCATCACAGATACGCAGTATTTT

V: TRBV4-3
size: few
D: .
length: 18
J: TRBJ1-3
CDR3: CASSQLRTGTNSGNTIYF
DNA: TGCGCCAGCAGCCAACTGCGCACCGGGACAAATTCTGGAAACACCATATATTTT

V: TRBV20-1
size: many
D: .
length: 12
J: TRBJ1-2
CDR3: CSARGGVGGYTF
DNA: TGCAGTGCTAGAGGAGGGGTAGGGGGCTACACCTTC

V: TRBV7-6
size: many
D: .
length: 16
J: TRBJ2-1
CDR3: CASSPGGGGRNVEQFF
DNA: TGTGCCAGCAGCCCAGGTGGGGGGGGCCGGAATGTTGAGCAGTTCTTC

V: TRBV4-3
size: many
D: .
length: 15
J: TRBJ1-2
CDR3: CASSLSEVGFYGYTF
DNA: TGCGCCAGCAGCCTATCGGAAGTAGGGTTCTATGGCTACACCTTC

V: TRBV5-1
size: many
D: .
length: 14
J: TRBJ2-6
CDR3: CASSWDPGANVLTF
DNA: TGCGCCAGCAGCTGGGATCCTGGGGCCAACGTCCTGACTTTC

V: TRBV5-5
size: many
D: .
length: 13
J: TRBJ2-2
CDR3: CASSLEATGELFF
DNA: TGTGCCAGCAGCTTGGAGGCCACCGGGGAGCTGTTTTTT

V: TRBV10-3
size: many
D: TRBD1
length: 17
J: TRBJ2-1
CDR3: CAISSGTGTVLNNEQFF
DNA: TGTGCCATCTCCAGCGGCACCGGGACAGTTTTAAACAATGAGCAGTTCTTC

V: TRBV7-3
size: many
D: TRBD2
length: 16
J: TRBJ2-5
CDR3: CASSLLGSGLQETQYF
DNA: TGTGCCAGCAGCTTACTCGGTAGCGGGCTCCAAGAGACCCAGTACTTC

V: TRBV27
size: many
D: .
length: 13
J: TRBJ1-2
CDR3: CASSGQSARGYTF
DNA: TGTGCCAGCAGTGGACAGTCTGCACGGGGCTACACCTTC

V: TRBV6-5
size: many
D: .
length: 13
J: TRBJ1-2
CDR3: CASSLPQGYGYTF
DNA: TGTGCCAGCAGTCTCCCCCAAGGCTATGGCTACACCTTC

V: TRBV20-1
size: many
D: TRBD1
length: 13
J: TRBJ1-2
CDR3: CSARTGTDYGYTF
DNA: TGCAGTGCTAGAACCGGGACAGACTATGGCTACACCTTC

V: TRBV3-1
size: many
D: TRBD1
length: 14
J: TRBJ2-1
CDR3: CASSLRTGLNEQFF
DNA: TGTGCCAGCAGTCTTCGGACAGGCTTGAATGAGCAGTTCTTC

V: TRBV19
size: few
D: TRBD2
length: 12
J: TRBJ2-1
CDR3: CASSPSGTEQFF
DNA: TGTGCCAGTAGTCCTAGCGGGACGGAGCAGTTCTTC

V: TRBV9
size: many
D: TRBD1
length: 14
J: TRBJ1-1
CDR3: CASSEGTENTEAFF
DNA: TGTGCCAGCAGCGAGGGGACAGAGAACACTGAAGCTTTCTTT

V: TRBV20-1
size: many
D: TRBD2
length: 15
J: TRBJ2-3
CDR3: CSARDPSGAMSTQYF
DNA: TGCAGTGCTAGAGATCCTAGCGGGGCGATGAGTACGCAGTATTTT

V: TRBV5-1
size: many
D: TRBD2
length: 16
J: TRBJ2-5
CDR3: CASSLGGTPGGETQYF
DNA: TGCGCCAGCAGCTTAGGAGGGACTCCGGGGGGAGAGACCCAGTACTTC

V: TRBV18
size: .
D: .
length: 12
J: TRBJ1-1
CDR3: CASSRVNTEAFF
DNA: TGTGCCAGCTCACGCGTCAACACTGAAGCTTTCTTT

V: TRBV20-1
size: many
D: .
length: 13
J: TRBJ2-5
CDR3: CSAPKQGLETQYF
DNA: TGCAGTGCTCCTAAACAGGGTTTAGAGACCCAGTACTTC

V: TRBV15
size: many
D: .
length: 15
J: TRBJ2-7
CDR3: CATSSRRGPSYEQYF
DNA: TGTGCCACCAGCAGCCGCCGGGGTCCCTCCTACGAGCAGTACTTC

V: TRBV10-3
size: many
D: .
length: 13
J: TRBJ2-7
CDR3: CAISEAGTYEQYF
DNA: TGTGCCATCAGTGAGGCGGGGACCTACGAGCAGTACTTC

V: TRBV5-1
size: many
D: .
length: 13
J: TRBJ2-7
CDR3: CASSLAGTNEQYF
DNA: TGCGCCAGCAGCTTGGCAGGGACCAACGAGCAGTACTTC

V: TRBV5-5
size: many
D: .
length: 11
J: TRBJ2-7
CDR3: CASSLMGEQYF
DNA: TGTGCCAGCAGCTTGATGGGCGAGCAGTACTTC

V: TRBV27
size: many
D: TRBD1
length: 15
J: TRBJ2-7
CDR3: CASSPGTGGLYEQYF
DNA: TGTGCCAGCAGTCCCGGGACAGGGGGTTTATACGAGCAGTACTTC

V: TRBV5-1
size: many
D: .
length: 14
J: TRBJ2-1
CDR3: CASSLEVGIDEQFF
DNA: TGCGCCAGCAGCTTGGAGGTAGGGATTGATGAGCAGTTCTTC

V: TRBV5-1
size: many
D: TRBD1
length: 14
J: TRBJ2-7
CDR3: CASSWGQGAYEQYF
DNA: TGCGCCAGCAGCTGGGGACAGGGGGCCTACGAGCAGTACTTC

V: TRBV5-5
size: many
D: .
length: 14
J: TRBJ1-1
CDR3: CASSWDDMNTEAFF
DNA: TGTGCCAGCAGTTGGGACGACATGAACACTGAAGCTTTCTTT

V: TRBV7-2
size: many
D: TRBD1
length: 14
J: TRBJ1-1
CDR3: CASSAGQGNTEAFF
DNA: TGTGCCAGCAGCGCCGGACAGGGGAACACTGAAGCTTTCTTT

V: TRBV5-5
size: many
D: .
length: 15
J: TRBJ1-2
CDR3: CASTRDGTILNGYTF
DNA: TGTGCCAGCACGCGGGACGGGACGATATTAAATGGCTACACCTTC

V: TRBV3-1
size: many
D: .
length: 15
J: TRBJ2-1
CDR3: CASSHNPTGPYGQFF
DNA: TGTGCCAGCAGCCATAACCCGACAGGTCCCTATGGGCAGTTCTTC

V: TRBV20-1
size: .
D: .
length: 13
J: TRBJ1-4
CDR3: CSAQGIDMNKLFF
DNA: TGCAGTGCCCAGGGGATTGATATGAATAAACTGTTTTTT

V: TRBV12-3/TRBV12-4
size: many
D: .
length: 11
J: TRBJ2-7
CDR3: CASSLGSPPTF
DNA: TGTGCCAGCAGTTTAGGAAGCCCACCAACTTTC

V: TRBV15
size: many
D: .
length: 14
J: TRBJ1-2
CDR3: CATSRAGRNYGYTF
DNA: TGTGCCACCAGCAGAGCCGGCAGAAACTATGGCTACACCTTC

V: TRBV29-1
size: many
D: TRBD1
length: 13
J: TRBJ1-2
CDR3: CSVSLTGGYGYTF
DNA: TGCAGCGTCTCCCTGACAGGGGGGTATGGCTACACCTTC

V: TRBV6-5
size: many
D: TRBD1
length: 15
J: TRBJ1-1
CDR3: CASTRTGPRRTEAFF
DNA: TGTGCCAGTACCCGGACAGGCCCGAGGCGCACTGAAGCTTTCTTT

V: TRBV7-9
size: many
D: TRBD2
length: 15
J: TRBJ2-1
CDR3: CASSLAELRGGSQFF
DNA: TGTGCCAGCAGCTTAGCGGAATTGCGGGGGGGCTCGCAGTTCTTC

V: TRBV2
size: .
D: TRBD2
length: 15
J: TRBJ2-5
CDR3: CASKVGLAGEETQYF
DNA: TGTGCCAGCAAGGTCGGGCTAGCGGGGGAAGAGACCCAGTACTTC

V: TRBV27
size: many
D: .
length: 13
J: TRBJ1-3
CDR3: CASKLSTGNTIYF
DNA: TGTGCCAGCAAATTGTCCACTGGAAACACCATATATTTT

V: TRBV7-2
size: many
D: TRBD2
length: 15
J: TRBJ2-1
CDR3: CASSLDSGGAKNWFF
DNA: TGTGCCAGCAGCTTAGATAGCGGGGGGGCTAAAAATTGGTTCTTC